This T cell receptor (beta chain) was sequenced during a study of immune characterization of retroperitoneal liposarcoma. This CDR3 is 15 amino acids long. The germline V gene has CDR1 ENHRY and CDR2 SYGVKD. The V and J ends lost 4 bases and 10 bases respectively, with 20 bases between them. TCRdb re-derived calls from the PCR reads in MiXCR, one entry per CDR3 protein. The profile shows 4,300 or so distinct CDR3 sequences, around 35% of them singletons. In its sample, this clonotype is medium-sized. The chain links TRBV10-3 to TRBJ2-1; D could derive from TRBD1 or TRBD2 (5 bases each). The sequence came from a male donor with retroperitoneal liposarcoma. The sequencing input was tumor tissue. The CDR3 DNA sequence: TGTGCCATCAGTGTGTGGGGGATAGGGTCCTACGAGCAGTTCTTC. Protein sequence: CAISVWGIGSYEQFF.